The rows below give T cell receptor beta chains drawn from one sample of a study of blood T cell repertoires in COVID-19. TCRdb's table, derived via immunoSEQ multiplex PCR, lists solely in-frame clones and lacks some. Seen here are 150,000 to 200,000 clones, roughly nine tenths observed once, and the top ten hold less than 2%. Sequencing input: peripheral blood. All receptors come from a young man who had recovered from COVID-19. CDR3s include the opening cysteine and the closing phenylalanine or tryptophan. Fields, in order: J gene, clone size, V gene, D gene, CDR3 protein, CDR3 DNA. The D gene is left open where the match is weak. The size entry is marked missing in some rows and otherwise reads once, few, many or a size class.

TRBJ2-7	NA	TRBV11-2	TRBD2	CASSSLAGSGEQYF	TGTGCCAGCAGCTCTCTAGCGGGCTCCGGGGAGCAGTACTTC
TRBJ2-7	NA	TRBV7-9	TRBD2	CASSLGAGGRTYEQYF	TGTGCCAGCAGCTTAGGGGCCGGGGGGAGGACTTACGAGCAGTACTTC
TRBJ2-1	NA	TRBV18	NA	CASSPPGLTNYNEQFF	TGTGCCAGCTCACCACCGGGACTGACAAATTACAATGAGCAGTTCTTC
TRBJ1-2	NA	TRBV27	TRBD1	CASSFAGGYGYTF	TGTGCCAGCAGTTTCGCAGGGGGCTATGGCTACACCTTC
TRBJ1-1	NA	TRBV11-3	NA	CASSLQGTHTEAFF	TGTGCCAGCAGCTTACAGGGGACCCACACTGAAGCTTTCTTT
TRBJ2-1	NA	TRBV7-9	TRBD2	CASSAVGLAVYNEQFF	TGTGCCAGCAGCGCTGTGGGACTAGCGGTCTACAATGAGCAGTTCTTC
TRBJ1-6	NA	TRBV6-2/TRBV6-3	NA	CASSSRHSPLHF	TGTGCCAGCAGCTCGCGGCATTCACCCCTCCACTTT
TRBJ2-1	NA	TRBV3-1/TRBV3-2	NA	CASRATDEQFF	TGTGCCAGCAGGGCCACCGATGAGCAGTTCTTC
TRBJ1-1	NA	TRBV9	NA	CASSPNPGTEAFF	TGTGCCAGCAGCCCCAATCCCGGCACTGAAGCTTTCTTT
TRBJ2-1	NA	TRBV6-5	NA	CASSFKRPSSYNEQFF	TGTGCCAGCAGTTTCAAGCGGCCCAGCTCCTACAATGAGCAGTTCTTC
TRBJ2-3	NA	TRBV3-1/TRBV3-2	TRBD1	CASSQGGTAGPMGQYF	TGTGCCAGCAGCCAAGGGGGGACAGCAGGGCCCATGGGGCAGTATTTT
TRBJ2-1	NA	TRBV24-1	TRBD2	CATSDVTSGFRDEQFF	TGTGCCACCAGTGATGTGACTAGCGGTTTTAGGGATGAGCAGTTCTTC
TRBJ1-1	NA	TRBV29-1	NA	CSVDVRGRRAEAFF	TGCAGCGTTGATGTCCGGGGGAGGAGGGCTGAAGCTTTCTTT
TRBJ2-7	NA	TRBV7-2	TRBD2	CASSLAYGLVPYEQYF	TGTGCCAGCAGCTTAGCATATGGACTAGTGCCCTACGAGCAGTACTTC
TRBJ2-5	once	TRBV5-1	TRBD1	CASSLVRTGGLPQETQYF	TGCGCCAGCAGCTTGGTACGGACAGGGGGGTTGCCTCAAGAGACCCAGTACTTC
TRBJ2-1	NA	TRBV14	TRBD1	CASRLTGGAGNEQFF	TGTGCCAGCAGGTTGACAGGGGGCGCGGGCAATGAGCAGTTCTTC
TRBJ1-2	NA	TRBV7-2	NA	CASSSGGPDYGYTF	TGTGCCAGCAGCTCCGGGGGTCCGGACTATGGCTACACCTTC